The 21 T cell receptor beta chains presented below share a single source sample, sequenced in a study of PD-1 blockade in classical Hodgkin lymphoma. Assay used: immunoSEQ multiplex PCR; TCRdb lists only in-frame clones, some missing. The sample shows about 96,000 clones, 85% to 95% of them seen only once. The time point here: cycle 4 day 1 (C4D1), after around six weeks of nivolumab. Autologous stem cell transplantation was followed by relapse in every patient, and brentuximab vedotin exposure varied. This material consisted of peripheral blood mononuclear cells (PBMCs), taken before the fourth cycle of nivolumab. These receptors were obtained from a human donor with classical Hodgkin lymphoma.

This chain uses TRBV7-9 with TRBJ1-4, with a possible D match to TRBD1 (6 bases). Germline values: CDR1 SEHNR, CDR2 FQNEAQ (reference sequence). The germline V and J ends were trimmed by 6 bases and 5 bases, with 19 bases remaining between them. The CDR3 runs to 16 residues. CDR3 amino acids: CASSLIGMGANEKLFF. The CDR3 coding sequence is TGTGCCAGCAGTCTAATAGGGATGGGGGCAAATGAAAAACTGTTTTTT.

This chain joins TRBV16 and TRBJ2-7; D is unclear. This CDR3 is 14 amino acids long. V gave up 3 bases and J gave up 2 bases, with 11 bases separating them. Looked up from germline, CDR1 is KGHSY and CDR2 is FQNENV. The chain's CDR3 is CASSHVRETYEQYF. The DNA of the CDR3 is TGTGCCAGCAGCCACGTCCGCGAAACCTACGAGCAGTACTTC.

The chain is built from TRBV4-1 and TRBJ1-2, with 8 bases fitting TRBD1. The germline gives CDR1 MGHRA, CDR2 YSYEKL. With 4 bases clipped from V and 8 bases from J, the junction kept 9 bases outside the gene matches. The CDR3 is made up of 14 amino acids. The CDR3 is CASSRPGGAAGYTF. CDR3 nucleotides: TGCGCCAGCAGCCGTCCAGGGGGCGCCGCGGGCTACACCTTC.

This clone came up a few times. The gene calls are TRBV5-1 and TRBJ1-1; a possible D gene is TRBD1 (5 bases). Trimming took 0 bases from V and 5 from J, leaving 20 bases between them. CDR3 length: 17 amino acids. CDR1 is SGHRS and CDR2 is YFSETQ in the germline V gene. In nucleotides, the CDR3 is TGCGCCAGCAGCTTGGGCTCTTCTGGCAGGGAGGGAACTGAAGCTTTCTTT. As protein: CASSLGSSGREGTEAFF.

This clone appeared once. The CDR3 nucleotides are TGTGCCATCAGTGAGGGGGGGGACCCTCTGGGTTATGGCTACACCTTC. Translation: CAISEGGDPLGYGYTF. This chain connects TRBV10-3 to TRBJ1-2; D may be TRBD1 (5 bases). The germline V gene encodes CDR1 ENHRY and CDR2 SYGVKD. V gave up 2 bases and J gave up 5 bases, with 18 bases separating them. The CDR3 is 16 residues long.

V usage is TRBV5-1 and J usage is TRBJ1-2; the D gene is possibly TRBD1 (6 bases). Germline V gene lookup returns CDR1 SGHRS and CDR2 YFSETQ. V was cut by 0 bases and J by 6 bases, with 18 bases left in between. This CDR3 region has 16 residues. The CDR3 sequence is CASSLALPKGEDGYTF. Here the CDR3 DNA reads TGCGCCAGCAGCTTGGCCCTCCCCAAGGGGGAAGATGGCTACACCTTC.

The V gene is TRBV28, the J gene TRBJ1-5, with D perhaps TRBD1 (5 bases). Trimming stripped 4 bases from V and 5 bases from J, with 18 bases between. CDR1 is MDHEN and CDR2 is SYDVKM in the germline V gene. The CDR3 totals 16 residues. CDR3: CASSYAVRQSYQPQHF. Here the CDR3 DNA reads TGTGCCAGCAGTTACGCTGTCCGACAGTCCTATCAGCCCCAGCATTTT.

The V call is TRBV7-9, the J call TRBJ1-3; the D is unclear. The CDR3 consists of 16 residues. Trimming shortened V by 1 base and J by 0 bases, and 10 bases separated the two germline ends. Germline V gene lookup returns CDR1 SEHNR and CDR2 FQNEAQ (reference sequence). The CDR3 bases are TGTGCCAGCAGCTTAGGAGAGGGAATCTCTGGAAACACCATATATTTT. Amino acid sequence: CASSLGEGISGNTIYF.

This clone has a handful of counts. The V call is TRBV29-1, the J call TRBJ1-1; no definite D call. This CDR3 is built from 14 residues. Looked up from germline, CDR1 is SQVTM and CDR2 is ANQGSEA. V lost 7 bases and J lost 2, with 17 bases in between. The CDR3 protein is CSDTHRVTNTEAFF. The CDR3, as DNA: TGCAGCGACACACACCGGGTCACCAACACTGAAGCTTTCTTT.

V usage is TRBV25-1 and J usage is TRBJ1-4, with 10 bases that match TRBD1. This CDR3 region has 14 residues. The junction had 3 bases not matched to a gene; V was cut back by 4 bases and J by 7 bases. Germline CDR1 reads MGHDK; CDR2 reads SYGVNS. The chain's CDR3 is CASSGGTGAEKLFF. For the CDR3, the DNA is TGTGCCAGCAGTGGAGGGACAGGGGCTGAAAAACTGTTTTTT.

J is TRBJ1-5 and V is TRBV28; D ambiguous. The CDR3 is made up of 12 amino acids. In germline, CDR1 is MDHEN, CDR2 SYDVKM. V was cut by 5 bases and J by 6 bases, with 8 bases left in between. The CDR3: CASSAVPQPQHF. CDR3 sequence (DNA): TGTGCCAGCAGTGCTGTTCCTCAGCCCCAGCATTTT.

This clone was counted between two and nine times. This chain joins TRBV5-4 and TRBJ1-2; tentative D call: TRBD1 (5 bases). Germline V gene data show CDR1 as SGHNT and CDR2 as YYREEE (reference sequence). V was trimmed by 4 bases and J by 4 bases, leaving 14 bases between them. The CDR3 runs 14 residues. The CDR3 region has the DNA TGTGCCAGCAGCAATAACAGGCTCACCTATGGCTACACCTTC. This gives the protein CASSNNRLTYGYTF.

This clone has a single count. This sequence joins TRBV5-1 and TRBJ1-4; maybe TRBD1 (5 bases). Germline V gene lookup returns CDR1 SGHRS and CDR2 YFSETQ. Trimming took 3 bases from V and 6 from J, leaving 12 bases between them. CDR3 length: 14 residues. CDR3 loop: CASSWGGPDEKLFF. CDR3 DNA: TGCGCCAGCAGCTGGGGCGGGCCCGATGAAAAACTGTTTTTT.

The V and J genes are TRBV5-1 and TRBJ2-7, with 7 positions matching TRBD2. This CDR3 comprises 20 residues. V shed 1 base, J shed 2 bases, and the junction held 21 bases outside the gene matches. Germline lookup yields CDR1 SGHRS and CDR2 YFSETQ. The CDR3 spells CASSLFSLAATAGNTYEQYF. The CDR3 region has the DNA TGCGCCAGCAGCTTGTTTTCCCTAGCGGCGACTGCCGGAAACACCTACGAGCAGTACTTC.

V gene TRBV5-4 combines with J gene TRBJ2-6; D call uncertain. Per the germline V gene, CDR1 is SGHNT and CDR2 is YYREEE (reference sequence). This CDR3 region has 13 residues. Trimming removed 1 base at V and 1 base at J, with 0 bases between. The CDR3, as DNA: TGTGCCAGCAGCTTGTCTGGGGCCAACGTCCTGACTTTC. It encodes CASSLSGANVLTF.

The rearrangement uses TRBV18 and TRBJ2-3; 9 bases line up with TRBD1. V shed 3 bases and J 2 bases; nucleotides not matched to a gene: 6. The length of the CDR3 is 16 residues. Per the germline V gene, CDR1 is KGHSH and CDR2 is LQKENI. The DNA for the CDR3 is TGTGCCAGCTCACCCTGGGACAGGGAGAACACAGATACGCAGTATTTT. As protein: CASSPWDRENTDTQYF. The complete variable domain, with remaining parts taken from reference TRBV18 and TRBJ2-3, reads NAGVMQNPRHLVRRRGQEARLRCSPMKGHSHVYWYRQLPEEGLKFMVYLQKENIIDESGMPKERFSAEFPKEGPSILRIQQVVRGDSAAYFCASSPWDRENTDTQYFGPGTRLTVL.

The chain links TRBV7-9 to TRBJ1-1; a weak D match, TRBD1 (5 bases). The germline gives CDR1 SEHNR, CDR2 FQNEAQ (reference sequence). The CDR3 is made up of 14 amino acids. Trimming cost V 3 bases and J 3 bases, with 11 bases left between them. The CDR3 loop is CASSFGSGDTEAFF. The CDR3 DNA sequence: TGTGCCAGCAGCTTCGGATCGGGGGACACTGAAGCTTTCTTT.

This clone appeared a single time. J is TRBJ2-7 and V is TRBV6-5, with 8 bases matching TRBD1. Germline loops: CDR1 MNHEY, CDR2 SVGAGI. The CDR3 spans 15 residues. Germline trimming cut 6 bases from V and 6 bases from J; bases unmatched to any gene: 13. In DNA form, the CDR3 reads TGTGCCAGCAGCCCAGGACAGGGCCTCGGGGGCGAGCAGTACTTC. Protein product: CASSPGQGLGGEQYF.

CDR3 protein: CASSLGQGGEQYF. The CDR3 DNA is TGTGCCAGCAGCTTAGGACAGGGGGGGGAGCAGTACTTC. This sequence joins TRBV7-8 and TRBJ2-7; TRBD1 matches 9 bases. From germline, CDR1 is SGHVS and CDR2 FQNEAQ. The CDR3 has 13 residues. The V and J ends lost 1 base and 7 bases, in that order; junction bases with no gene match: 2.

The chain recombines TRBV6-5 with TRBJ2-1; D perhaps matches TRBD1 (6 bases). Germline V lookup: CDR1 MNHEY, CDR2 SVGAGI. V shed 6 bases and J shed 15 bases, with 15 bases lying between them. This CDR3 is 11 amino acids long. CDR3 nucleotides: TGTGCCAGCAGCACACAGGGAATACGGTTCTTC. Encoded protein: CASSTQGIRFF.

V is TRBV27 and J is TRBJ1-5; D gene uncertain. V was pared by 0 bases and J by 5 bases, with 5 bases between. The CDR3 contains 13 residues. Germline CDR1 is MNHEY and CDR2 is SMNVEV (reference sequence). In nucleotides, the CDR3 is TGTGCCAGCAGTTTATCCCCGTATCAGCCCCAGCATTTT. It encodes CASSLSPYQPQHF.